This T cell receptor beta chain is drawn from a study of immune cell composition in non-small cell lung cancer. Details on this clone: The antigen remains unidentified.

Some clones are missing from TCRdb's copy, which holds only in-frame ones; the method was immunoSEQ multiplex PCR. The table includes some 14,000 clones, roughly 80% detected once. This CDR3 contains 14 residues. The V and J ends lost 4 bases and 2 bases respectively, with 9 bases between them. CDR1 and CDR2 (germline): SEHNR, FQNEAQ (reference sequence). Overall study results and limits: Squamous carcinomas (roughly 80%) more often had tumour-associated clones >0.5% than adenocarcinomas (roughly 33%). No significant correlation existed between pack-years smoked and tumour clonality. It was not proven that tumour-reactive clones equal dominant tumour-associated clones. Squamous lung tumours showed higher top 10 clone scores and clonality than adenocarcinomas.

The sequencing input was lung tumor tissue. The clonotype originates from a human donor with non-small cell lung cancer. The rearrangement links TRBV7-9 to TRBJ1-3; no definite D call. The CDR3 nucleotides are TGTGCCAGCAGCTCCAACAGAGCTGGAAACACCATATATTTT. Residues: CASSSNRAGNTIYF. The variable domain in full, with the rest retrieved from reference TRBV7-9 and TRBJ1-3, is DTGVSQNPRHKITKRGQNVTFRCDPISEHNRLYWYRQTLGQGPEFLTYFQNEAQLEKSRLLSDRFSAERPKGSFSTLEIQRTEQGDSAMYLCASSSNRAGNTIYFGEGSWLTVV.